The 3 T cell receptor beta chains given below trace back to one sample, sequenced in a study of cytomegalovirus exposure and HLA in healthy donors. 60 Vbeta and 13 Jbeta primers were used in PCR. Repertoires were generated with immunoSEQ multiplex PCR, while TCRdb's copy carries only in-frame clones and drops some. Here the sample spans a few hundred thousand clones, 65% to 75% being singletons. Input material: PBMCs. Receptors were obtained from a woman aged 25 to 39 in good health and CMV-seronegative.

This clone appeared a few times. The chain employs TRBV7-3 and TRBJ2-1, with TRBD2 identical over 9 bases. The CDR3 has 20 residues. Looked up from germline, CDR1 is SGHTA and CDR2 is FQGTGA. The ends lost 5 bases at V and 1 base at J; junction bases unmatched: 18. In DNA, the CDR3 is TGTGCCAGCAGCCACCGAGGAATAGCGGGAGAAGGAGGTTCCTACAATGAGCAGTTCTTC. It translates to CASSHRGIAGEGGSYNEQFF.

The V gene is TRBV9, the J gene TRBJ2-1; 8 bases are a match to TRBD2. V shed 6 bases and J 5 bases; nucleotides not matched to a gene: 7. CDR1 and CDR2 (germline): SGDLS, YYNGEE. The CDR3 loop spans 14 amino acids. The CDR3 loop reads CASNLAGTDNEQFF. The CDR3 DNA is TGTGCCAGCAACTTAGCGGGGACCGACAATGAGCAGTTCTTC.

This sequence joins TRBV9 and TRBJ2-4; 8 bases are a match to TRBD1. Losses at the gene ends were 7 bases for V and 5 bases for J; bases not matched to a gene: 5. CDR3 length equals 13 residues. Germline lookup yields CDR1 SGDLS and CDR2 YYNGEE. Written as DNA, the CDR3 is TGTGCCAGCTCGGAGACAGGGGAAAACATTCAGTACTTC. It is translated as CASSETGENIQYF. Looking up the rest from reference TRBV9 and TRBJ2-4 gives the full variable domain: DSGVTQTPKHLITATGQRVTLRCSPRSGDLSVYWYQQSLDQGLQFLIQYYNGEERAKGNILERFSAQQFPDLHSELNLSSLELGDSALYFCASSETGENIQYFGAGTRLSVL.